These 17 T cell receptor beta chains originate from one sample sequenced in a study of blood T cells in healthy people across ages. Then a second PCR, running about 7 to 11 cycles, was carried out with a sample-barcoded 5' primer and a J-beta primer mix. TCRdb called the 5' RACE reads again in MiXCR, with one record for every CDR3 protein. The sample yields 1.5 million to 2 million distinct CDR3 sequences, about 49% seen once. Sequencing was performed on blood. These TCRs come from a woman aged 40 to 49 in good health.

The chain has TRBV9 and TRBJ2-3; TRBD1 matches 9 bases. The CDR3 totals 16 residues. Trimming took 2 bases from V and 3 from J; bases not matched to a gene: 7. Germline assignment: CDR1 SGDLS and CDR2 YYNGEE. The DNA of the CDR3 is TGTGCCAGCAGCGTGTCACAGGGGGCTCGAACAGATACGCAGTATTTT. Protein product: CASSVSQGARTDTQYF. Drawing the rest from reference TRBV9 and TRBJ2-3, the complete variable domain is DSGVTQTPKHLITATGQRVTLRCSPRSGDLSVYWYQQSLDQGLQFLIQYYNGEERAKGNILERFSAQQFPDLHSELNLSSLELGDSALYFCASSVSQGARTDTQYFGPGTRLTVL.

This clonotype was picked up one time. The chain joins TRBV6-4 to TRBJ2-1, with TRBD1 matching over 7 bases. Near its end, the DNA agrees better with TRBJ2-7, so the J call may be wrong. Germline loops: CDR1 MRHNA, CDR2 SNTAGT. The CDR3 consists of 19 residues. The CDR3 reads CASTSLSTGPTSSYNEQYF. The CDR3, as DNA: TGTGCCAGCACTTCCCTTTCGACAGGGCCTACGAGCTCCTACAATGAGCAGTACTTC.

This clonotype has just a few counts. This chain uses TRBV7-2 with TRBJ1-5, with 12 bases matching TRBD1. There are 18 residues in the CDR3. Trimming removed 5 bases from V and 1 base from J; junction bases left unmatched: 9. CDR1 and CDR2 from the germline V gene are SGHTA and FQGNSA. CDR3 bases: TGTGCCAGCAGCGTGATCGGGACAGGGGGCGGGAGCAATCAGCCCCAGCATTTT. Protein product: CASSVIGTGGGSNQPQHF. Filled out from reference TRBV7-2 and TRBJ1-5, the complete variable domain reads GAGVSQSPSNKVTEKGKDVELRCDPISGHTALYWYRQSLGQGLEFLIYFQGNSAPDKSGLPSDRFSAERTGGSVSTLTIQRTQQEDSAVYLCASSVIGTGGGSNQPQHFGDGTRLSIL.

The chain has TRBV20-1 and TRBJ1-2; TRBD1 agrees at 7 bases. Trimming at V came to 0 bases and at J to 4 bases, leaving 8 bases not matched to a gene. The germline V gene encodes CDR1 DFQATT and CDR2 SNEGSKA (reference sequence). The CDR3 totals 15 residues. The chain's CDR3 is CSARDQIGGGYGYTF. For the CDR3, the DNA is TGCAGTGCTAGAGATCAAATAGGGGGCGGCTATGGCTACACCTTC.

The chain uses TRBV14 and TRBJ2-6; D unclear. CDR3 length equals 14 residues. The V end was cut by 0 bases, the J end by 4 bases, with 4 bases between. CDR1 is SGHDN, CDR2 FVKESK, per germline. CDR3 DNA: TGTGCCAGCAGCCAAGATTACGGGGCCAACGTCCTGACTTTC. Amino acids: CASSQDYGANVLTF.

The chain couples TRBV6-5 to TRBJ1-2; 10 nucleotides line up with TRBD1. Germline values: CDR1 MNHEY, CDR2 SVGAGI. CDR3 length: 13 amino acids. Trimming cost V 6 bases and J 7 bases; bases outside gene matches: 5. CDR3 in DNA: TGTGCCAGCAGCCTCGGACAGGGGGTTGGCTACACCTTC. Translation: CASSLGQGVGYTF.

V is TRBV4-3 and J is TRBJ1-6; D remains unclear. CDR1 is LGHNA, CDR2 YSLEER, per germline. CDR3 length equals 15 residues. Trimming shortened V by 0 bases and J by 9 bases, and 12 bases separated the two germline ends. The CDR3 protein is CASSQDTRGFSPLHF. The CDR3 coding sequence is TGCGCCAGCAGCCAAGATACCCGGGGTTTTTCACCCCTCCACTTT.

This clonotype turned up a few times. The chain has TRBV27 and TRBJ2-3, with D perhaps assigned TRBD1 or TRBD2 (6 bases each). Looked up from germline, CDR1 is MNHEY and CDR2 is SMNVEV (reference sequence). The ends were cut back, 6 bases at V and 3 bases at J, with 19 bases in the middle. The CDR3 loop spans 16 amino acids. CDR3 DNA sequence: TGTGCCAGCAGCCCTACTCGGGAAGGGGGGACAGATACGCAGTATTTT. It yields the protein CASSPTREGGTDTQYF.

In nucleotides, the CDR3 is TGCGCCAGCAGCCAAGTTCGAGATCTCAATGAGCAGTTCTTC. Protein product: CASSQVRDLNEQFF. The chain uses TRBV4-1 and TRBJ2-1; D unclear. Trimming shortened V by 1 base and J by 6 bases, and 10 bases separated the two germline ends. Germline CDR1 is MGHRA and CDR2 is YSYEKL. The CDR3 is 14 residues long.

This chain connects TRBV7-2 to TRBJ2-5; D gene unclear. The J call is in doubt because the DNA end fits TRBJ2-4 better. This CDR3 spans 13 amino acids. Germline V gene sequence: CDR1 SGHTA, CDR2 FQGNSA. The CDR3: CASSFTTLNIQYF. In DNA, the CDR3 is TGTGCCAGCAGCTTTACAACGTTAAACATTCAGTACTTC.

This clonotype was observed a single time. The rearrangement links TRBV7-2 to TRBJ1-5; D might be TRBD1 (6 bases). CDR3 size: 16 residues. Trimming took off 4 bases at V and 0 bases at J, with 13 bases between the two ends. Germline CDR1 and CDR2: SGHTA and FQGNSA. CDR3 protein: CASSSLGGYSNQPQHF. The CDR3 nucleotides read TGTGCCAGCAGCTCCTTAGGGGGTTATAGCAATCAGCCCCAGCATTTT.

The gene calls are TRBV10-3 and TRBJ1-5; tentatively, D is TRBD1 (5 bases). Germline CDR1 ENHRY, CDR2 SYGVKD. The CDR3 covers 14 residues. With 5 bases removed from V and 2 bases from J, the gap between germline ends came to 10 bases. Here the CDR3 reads CAISWDLGNQPQHF. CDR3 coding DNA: TGTGCCATCAGTTGGGACTTAGGCAATCAGCCCCAGCATTTT.

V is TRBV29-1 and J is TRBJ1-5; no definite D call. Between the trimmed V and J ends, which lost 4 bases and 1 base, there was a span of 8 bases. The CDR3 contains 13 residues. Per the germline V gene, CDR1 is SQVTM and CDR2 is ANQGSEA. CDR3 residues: CSVVRQSNQPQHF. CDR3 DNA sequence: TGCAGCGTTGTCCGCCAGAGCAATCAGCCCCAGCATTTT.

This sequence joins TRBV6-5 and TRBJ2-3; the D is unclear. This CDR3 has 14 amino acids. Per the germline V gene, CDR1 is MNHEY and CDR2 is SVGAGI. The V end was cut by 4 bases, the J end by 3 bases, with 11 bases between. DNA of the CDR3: TGTGCCAGCAGTTTGATAAGGGAAACAGATACGCAGTATTTT. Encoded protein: CASSLIRETDTQYF.

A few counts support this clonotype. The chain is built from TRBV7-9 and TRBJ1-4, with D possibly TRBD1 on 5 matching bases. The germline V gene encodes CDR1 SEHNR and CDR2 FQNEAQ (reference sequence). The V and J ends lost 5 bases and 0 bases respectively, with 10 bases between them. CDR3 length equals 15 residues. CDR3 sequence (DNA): TGTGCCAGCAGCCGGGACGGTGCAACTAATGAAAAACTGTTTTTT. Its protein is CASSRDGATNEKLFF.

The CDR3 here is CASSVGGRGSSPLHF. DNA of the CDR3: TGTGCCAGCAGCGTAGGGGGCAGGGGAAGCTCACCCCTCCACTTT. The chain carries TRBV9 and TRBJ1-6, with D possibly TRBD1 on 6 matching bases. CDR1 is SGDLS and CDR2 is YYNGEE in the germline V gene. V was pared by 0 bases and J by 10 bases, with 14 bases between. CDR3 size: 15 residues. Complete variable domain (other parts from reference TRBV9 and TRBJ1-6): DSGVTQTPKHLITATGQRVTLRCSPRSGDLSVYWYQQSLDQGLQFLIQYYNGEERAKGNILERFSAQQFPDLHSELNLSSLELGDSALYFCASSVGGRGSSPLHFGNGTRLTVT.

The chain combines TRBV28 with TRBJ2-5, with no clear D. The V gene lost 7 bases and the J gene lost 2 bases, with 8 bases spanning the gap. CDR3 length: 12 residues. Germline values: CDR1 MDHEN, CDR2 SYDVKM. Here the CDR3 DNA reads TGTGCCAGCACGTCCGATCAAGAGACCCAGTACTTC. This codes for CASTSDQETQYF.